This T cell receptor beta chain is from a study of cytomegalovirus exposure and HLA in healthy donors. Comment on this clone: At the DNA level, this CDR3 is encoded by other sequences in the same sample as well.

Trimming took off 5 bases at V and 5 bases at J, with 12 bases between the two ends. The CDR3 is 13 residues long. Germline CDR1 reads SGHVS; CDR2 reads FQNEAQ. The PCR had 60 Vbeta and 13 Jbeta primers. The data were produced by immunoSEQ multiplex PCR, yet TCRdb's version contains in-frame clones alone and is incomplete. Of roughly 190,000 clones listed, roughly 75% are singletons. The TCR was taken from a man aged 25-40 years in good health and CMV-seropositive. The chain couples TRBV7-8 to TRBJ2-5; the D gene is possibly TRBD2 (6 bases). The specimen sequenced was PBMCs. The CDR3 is CASSPGSGETQYF. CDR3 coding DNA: TGTGCCAGCAGCCCCGGGAGTGGGGAGACCCAGTACTTC.